What follows are 10 T cell receptor beta chains derived from one specimen sequenced in a study of T cell repertoires in cytomegalovirus infection. TCRdb reprocessed the reads via MiXCR and lists one record per CDR3 protein. The sample gives roughly 140,000 distinct CDR3 sequences, 23% of which show up once; 11% is in the top ten. Sequencing used PBMCs. The receptors were sampled from a human donor in good health (CMV status not recorded). Some clones in this sample may be carry-over from other donors' samples.

The chain carries TRBV6-5 and TRBJ2-1; 11 bases agree with TRBD2. J gave up 8 bases and V 5 bases, and 8 bases lay outside the gene matches. From germline, CDR1 is MNHEY and CDR2 SVGAGI. The CDR3 runs to 15 residues. This CDR3 is CASSILTSGSHEQFF. CDR3 in DNA: TGTGCCAGCAGTATTTTAACTAGCGGGAGCCATGAGCAGTTCTTC.

This clonotype was detected only a few times. The CDR3 loop reads CASSLAGARHEKLFF. In nucleotides, the CDR3 is TGTGCCAGCAGCTTAGCGGGGGCCCGTCATGAAAAACTGTTTTTT. This sequence joins TRBV11-2 and TRBJ1-4, with D tentatively TRBD1 (6 bases). V lost 1 base to trimming and J lost 6 bases, with 12 bases between them. Germline loops: CDR1 SGHAT, CDR2 FQNNGV. This CDR3 has 15 residues.

This clonotype was picked up a small number of times. The chain links TRBV12-3 or TRBV12-4 to TRBJ2-5, with TRBD1 identical over 10 bases. This CDR3 is built from 14 residues. Trimming cost V 7 bases and J 6 bases; bases outside gene matches: 8. The CDR3 DNA reads TGTGCCAGCACTTTCCGGGACAGGGGAAAGACCCAGTACTTC. Protein sequence: CASTFRDRGKTQYF.

The rearrangement joins TRBV28 to TRBJ2-2; tentatively, D is TRBD1 or TRBD2 (5 bases each). CDR1 is MDHEN, CDR2 SYDVKM, per germline. V shed 3 bases and J shed 11 bases, with 10 bases lying between them. The CDR3 is 12 residues long. CDR3 sequence: CASSFFGTELFF. The CDR3 region has the DNA TGTGCCAGCAGTTTTTTCGGGACCGAGCTGTTTTTT.

Many counts were recorded for this clonotype. The chain combines TRBV11-2 with TRBJ1-2; D not resolved. This CDR3 is 13 amino acids long. Trimming cost V 5 bases and J 6 bases, with 13 bases left between them. From germline, CDR1 is SGHAT and CDR2 FQNNGV. The CDR3 DNA reads TGTGCCAGCAGCACGGACCTAGCGGATGGCTACACCTTC. Translated: CASSTDLADGYTF. Together with reference TRBV11-2 and TRBJ1-2, the CDR3 gives the full variable domain: EAGVAQSPRYKIIEKRQSVAFWCNPISGHATLYWYQQILGQGPKLLIQFQNNGVVDDSQLPKDRFSAERLKGVDSTLKIQPAKLEDSAVYLCASSTDLADGYTFGSGTRLTVV.

This clonotype was picked up many times. V is TRBV6-2 or TRBV6-3 and J is TRBJ2-2; D unclear. Germline V gene sequence: CDR1 MNHEY, CDR2 SVGEGT. This CDR3 is built from 13 residues. V was shortened by 6 bases and J by 5 bases, with 10 bases between the two germline ends. The CDR3 protein is CASRKAATGELFF. DNA of the CDR3: TGTGCCAGCAGGAAGGCGGCGACCGGGGAGCTGTTTTTT.

A few counts support this clonotype. This sequence joins TRBV7-9 and TRBJ2-3; TRBD1 might be the D (5 bases). Trimming cost V 7 bases and J 4 bases, with 15 bases left between them. This CDR3 spans 14 amino acids. Germline lookup yields CDR1 SEHNR and CDR2 FQNEAQ (reference sequence). The CDR3 is CASIPLQGADTQYF. The DNA of the CDR3 is TGTGCCAGCATACCCCTGCAGGGCGCAGATACGCAGTATTTT.

This clonotype was picked up a small number of times. V is TRBV29-1 and J is TRBJ1-2, with D possibly TRBD1 on 6 matching bases. V was clipped by 5 bases and J by 6 bases, with 13 bases between them. The germline gives CDR1 SQVTM, CDR2 ANQGSEA. CDR3 length: 12 residues. The DNA of the CDR3 is TGCAGCGTTTCGGCAGGGGTGGATGGCTACACCTTC. Translating gives CSVSAGVDGYTF.

DNA for the CDR3: TGTGCCAGCAGTCCCTTGGGGGCTTTCTACGAGCAGTACTTC. As protein: CASSPLGAFYEQYF. The chain combines TRBV28 with TRBJ2-7, with D perhaps matching TRBD1 (6 bases). V gave up 5 bases and J gave up 3 bases, with 14 bases separating them. This CDR3 has 14 amino acids. CDR1 MDHEN and CDR2 SYDVKM come from the germline V gene. Full variable domain (remainder filled in from reference TRBV28 and TRBJ2-7): DVKVTQSSRYLVKRTGEKVFLECVQDMDHENMFWYRQDPGLGLRLIYFSYDVKMKEKGDIPEGYSVSREKKERFSLILESASTNQTSMYLCASSPLGAFYEQYFGPGTRLTVT.

This clonotype appeared many times. The V gene is TRBV28, the J gene TRBJ1-2; 9 bases line up with TRBD1. The CDR3 is 18 amino acids. Germline CDR1 and CDR2: MDHEN and SYDVKM. V shed 4 bases and J 6 bases; nucleotides not matched to a gene: 18. This CDR3 is CASSSPPGTGKVSNGYTF. In DNA form, the CDR3 reads TGTGCCAGCAGTTCCCCCCCCGGGACAGGGAAAGTCTCGAATGGCTACACCTTC.